This T cell receptor (beta chain) was sequenced in a study of T cell changes during pregnancy in multiple sclerosis. Per the germline V gene, CDR1 is MGHRA and CDR2 is YSYEKL. The CDR3 consists of 13 residues. V lost 6 bases to trimming and J lost 5 bases; unmatched junction nucleotides: 4. Produced via immunoSEQ multiplex PCR; TCRdb's table is partial and in-frame only. Of 70,000 to 85,000 clones listed, 92% were seen once; the top ten hold 1.4% to 1.5%. The specimen comprised peripheral blood, sampled before pregnancy. This chain links TRBV4-1 with TRBJ1-2; 9 bases are shared with TRBD1. The TCR originated in a female donor with multiple sclerosis, enrolled in a pregnancy study. The CDR3 DNA sequence: TGCGCCAGCAGACCGACAGGGGGTTATGGCTACACCTTC. Translated: CASRPTGGYGYTF.